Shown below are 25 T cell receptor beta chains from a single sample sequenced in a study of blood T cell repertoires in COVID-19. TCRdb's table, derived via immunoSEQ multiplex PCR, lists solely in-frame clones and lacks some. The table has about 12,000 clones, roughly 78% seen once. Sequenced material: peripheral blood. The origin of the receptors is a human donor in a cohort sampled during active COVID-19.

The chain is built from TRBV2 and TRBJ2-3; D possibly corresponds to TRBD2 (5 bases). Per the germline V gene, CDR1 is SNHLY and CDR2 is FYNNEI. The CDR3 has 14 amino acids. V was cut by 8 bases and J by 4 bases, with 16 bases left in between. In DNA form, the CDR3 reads TGTGCCAGCGCCCTCGAGGGCCCGGCAGATACGCAGTATTTT. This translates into CASALEGPADTQYF.

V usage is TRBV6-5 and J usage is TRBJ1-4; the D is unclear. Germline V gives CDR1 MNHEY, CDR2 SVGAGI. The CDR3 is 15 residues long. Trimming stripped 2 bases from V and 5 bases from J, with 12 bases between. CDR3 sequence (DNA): TGTGCCAGCAGTTACCGACCTACAGAGAATGAAAAACTGTTTTTT. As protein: CASSYRPTENEKLFF.

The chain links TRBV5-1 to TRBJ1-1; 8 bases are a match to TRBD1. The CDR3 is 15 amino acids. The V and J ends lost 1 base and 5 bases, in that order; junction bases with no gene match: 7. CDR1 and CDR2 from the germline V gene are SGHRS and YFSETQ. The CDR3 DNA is TGCGCCAGCAGCTTGATCCTCAGGGGGCGAACTGAAGCTTTCTTT. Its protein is CASSLILRGRTEAFF.

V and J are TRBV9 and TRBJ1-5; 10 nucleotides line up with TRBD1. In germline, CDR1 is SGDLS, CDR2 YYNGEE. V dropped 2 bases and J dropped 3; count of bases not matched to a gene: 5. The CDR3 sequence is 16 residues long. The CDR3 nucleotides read TGTGCCAGCAGCGTCGGACAGGGGGACTTCAATCAGCCCCAGCATTTT. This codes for CASSVGQGDFNQPQHF. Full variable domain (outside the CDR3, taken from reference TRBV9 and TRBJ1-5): DSGVTQTPKHLITATGQRVTLRCSPRSGDLSVYWYQQSLDQGLQFLIQYYNGEERAKGNILERFSAQQFPDLHSELNLSSLELGDSALYFCASSVGQGDFNQPQHFGDGTRLSIL.

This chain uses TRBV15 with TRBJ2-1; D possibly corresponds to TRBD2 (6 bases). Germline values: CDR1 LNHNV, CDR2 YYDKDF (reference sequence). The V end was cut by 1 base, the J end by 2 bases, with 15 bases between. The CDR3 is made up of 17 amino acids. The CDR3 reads CATSRARLVGPYNEQFF. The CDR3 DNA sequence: TGTGCCACCAGCAGAGCAAGACTAGTTGGACCCTACAATGAGCAGTTCTTC.

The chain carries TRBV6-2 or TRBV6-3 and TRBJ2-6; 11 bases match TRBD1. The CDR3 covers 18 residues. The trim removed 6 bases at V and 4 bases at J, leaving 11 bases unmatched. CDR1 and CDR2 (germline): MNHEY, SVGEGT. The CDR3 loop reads CASSRRGQGAFGANVLTF. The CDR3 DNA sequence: TGTGCCAGCAGCCGCAGAGGACAGGGGGCGTTCGGGGCCAACGTCCTGACTTTC.

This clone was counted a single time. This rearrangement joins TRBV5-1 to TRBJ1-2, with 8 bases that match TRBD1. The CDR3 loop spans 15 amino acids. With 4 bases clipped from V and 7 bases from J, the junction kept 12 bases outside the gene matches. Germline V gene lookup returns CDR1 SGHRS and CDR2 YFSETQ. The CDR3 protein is CASSGLLDRGSGYTF. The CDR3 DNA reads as TGCGCCAGCAGCGGACTCCTCGACAGGGGCTCTGGCTACACCTTC.

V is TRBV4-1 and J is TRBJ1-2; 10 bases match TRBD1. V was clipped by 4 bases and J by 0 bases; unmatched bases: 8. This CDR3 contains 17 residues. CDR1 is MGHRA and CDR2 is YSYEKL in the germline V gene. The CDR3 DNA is TGCGCCAGCAGCCCTCCGGGACAGGGGCAGCCTAACTATGGCTACACCTTC. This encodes CASSPPGQGQPNYGYTF.

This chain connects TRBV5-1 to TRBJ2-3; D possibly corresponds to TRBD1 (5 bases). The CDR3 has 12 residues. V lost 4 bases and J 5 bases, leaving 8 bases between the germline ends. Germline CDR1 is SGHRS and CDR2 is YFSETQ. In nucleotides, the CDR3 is TGCGCCAGCAGCGCCGACAGAGATACGCAGTATTTT. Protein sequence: CASSADRDTQYF.

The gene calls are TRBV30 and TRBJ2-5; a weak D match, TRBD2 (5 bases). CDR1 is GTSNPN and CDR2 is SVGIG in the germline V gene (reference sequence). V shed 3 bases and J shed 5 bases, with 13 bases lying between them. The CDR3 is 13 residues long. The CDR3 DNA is TGTGCCTGGAGCGGGGTCTCCCGGGAGACCCAGTACTTC. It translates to CAWSGVSRETQYF.

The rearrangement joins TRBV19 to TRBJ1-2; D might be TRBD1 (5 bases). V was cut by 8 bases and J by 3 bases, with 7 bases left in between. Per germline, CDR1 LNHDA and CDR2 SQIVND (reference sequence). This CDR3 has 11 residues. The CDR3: CASGQYYGYTF. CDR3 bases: TGTGCCAGTGGACAATACTATGGCTACACCTTC.

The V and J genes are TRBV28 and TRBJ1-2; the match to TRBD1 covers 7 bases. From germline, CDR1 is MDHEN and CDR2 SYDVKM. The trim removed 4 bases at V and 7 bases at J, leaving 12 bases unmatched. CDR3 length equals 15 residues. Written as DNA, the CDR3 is TGTGCCAGCAGTTCTGGGGGACAGTCCCATTCTGGCTACACCTTC. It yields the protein CASSSGGQSHSGYTF.

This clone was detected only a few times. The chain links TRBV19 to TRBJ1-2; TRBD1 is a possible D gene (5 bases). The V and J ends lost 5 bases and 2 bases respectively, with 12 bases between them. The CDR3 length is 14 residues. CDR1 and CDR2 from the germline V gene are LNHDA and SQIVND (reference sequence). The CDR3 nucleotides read TGTGCCAGTAGTGATACAGGTGACAACTATGGCTACACCTTC. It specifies CASSDTGDNYGYTF.

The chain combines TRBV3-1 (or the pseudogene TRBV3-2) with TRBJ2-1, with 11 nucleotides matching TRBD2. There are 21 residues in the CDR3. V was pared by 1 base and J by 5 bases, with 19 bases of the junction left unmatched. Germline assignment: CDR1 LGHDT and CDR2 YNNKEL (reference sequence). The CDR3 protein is CASSQGFSGGASALAHNEQFF. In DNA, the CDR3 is TGTGCCAGCAGCCAAGGGTTTAGCGGGGGGGCTTCAGCTCTGGCCCACAATGAGCAGTTCTTC.

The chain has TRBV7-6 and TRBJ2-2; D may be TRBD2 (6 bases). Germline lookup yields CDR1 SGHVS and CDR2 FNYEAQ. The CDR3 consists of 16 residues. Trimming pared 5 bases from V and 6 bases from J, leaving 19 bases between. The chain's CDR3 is CASSLRSPGDSGELFF. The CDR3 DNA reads TGTGCCAGCAGCCTTAGGAGTCCCGGGGACTCCGGGGAGCTGTTTTTT.

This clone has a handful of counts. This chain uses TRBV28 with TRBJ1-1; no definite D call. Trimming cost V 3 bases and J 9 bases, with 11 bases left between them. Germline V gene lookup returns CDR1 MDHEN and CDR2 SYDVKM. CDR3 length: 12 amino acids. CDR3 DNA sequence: TGTGCCAGCAGTTTTTCCAATGGGCAAGCTTTCTTT. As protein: CASSFSNGQAFF.

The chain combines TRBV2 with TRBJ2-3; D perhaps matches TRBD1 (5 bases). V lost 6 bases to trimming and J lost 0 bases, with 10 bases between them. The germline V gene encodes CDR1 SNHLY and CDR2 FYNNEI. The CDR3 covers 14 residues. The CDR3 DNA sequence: TGTGCCAGCAGAAAGACAGCTAGCACAGATACGCAGTATTTT. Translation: CASRKTASTDTQYF.

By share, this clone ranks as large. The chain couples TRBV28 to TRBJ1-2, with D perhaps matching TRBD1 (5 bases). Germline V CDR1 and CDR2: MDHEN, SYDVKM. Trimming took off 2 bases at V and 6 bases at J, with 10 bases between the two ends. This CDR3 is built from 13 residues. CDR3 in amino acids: CASSLGPGNGYTF. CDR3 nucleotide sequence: TGTGCCAGCAGTTTAGGGCCAGGGAATGGCTACACCTTC.

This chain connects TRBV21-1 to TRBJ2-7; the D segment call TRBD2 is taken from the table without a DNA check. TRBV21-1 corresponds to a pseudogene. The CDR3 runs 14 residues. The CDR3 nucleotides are TGTGCCAGCTACTCTCCGACCGAGGCCTACGAGCAGTACTTC. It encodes CASYSPTEAYEQYF.

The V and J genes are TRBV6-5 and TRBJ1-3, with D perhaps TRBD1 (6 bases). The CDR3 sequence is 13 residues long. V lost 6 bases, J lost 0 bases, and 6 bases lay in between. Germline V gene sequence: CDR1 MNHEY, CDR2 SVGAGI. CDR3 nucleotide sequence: TGTGCCAGCAGAGGGGGCTCTGGAAACACCATATATTTT. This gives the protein CASRGGSGNTIYF.

The CDR3 DNA is TGTGCCAGCGACAGGGCGTCACACACTGAAGCTTTCTTT. Its translation: CASDRASHTEAFF. V and J are TRBV2 and TRBJ1-1; 7 bases match TRBD1. This CDR3 is 13 amino acids long. Germline CDR1 reads SNHLY; CDR2 reads FYNNEI. The V segment lost 8 bases and the J segment 3 bases; nucleotides outside the gene matches: 6.

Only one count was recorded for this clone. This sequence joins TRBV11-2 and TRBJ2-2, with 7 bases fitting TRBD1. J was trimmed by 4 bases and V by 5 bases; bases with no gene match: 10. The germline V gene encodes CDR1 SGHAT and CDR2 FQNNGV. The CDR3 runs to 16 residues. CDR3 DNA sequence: TGTGCCAGCAGCCCTGCTGGACAGGAACCCACCGGGGAGCTGTTTTTT. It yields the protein CASSPAGQEPTGELFF.

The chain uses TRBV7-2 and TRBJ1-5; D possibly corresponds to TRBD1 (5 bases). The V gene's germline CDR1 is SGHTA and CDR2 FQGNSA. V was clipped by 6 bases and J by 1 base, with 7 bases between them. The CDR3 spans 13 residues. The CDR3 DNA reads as TGTGCCAGCAGGACAGCGAGCAATCAGCCCCAGCATTTT. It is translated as CASRTASNQPQHF.

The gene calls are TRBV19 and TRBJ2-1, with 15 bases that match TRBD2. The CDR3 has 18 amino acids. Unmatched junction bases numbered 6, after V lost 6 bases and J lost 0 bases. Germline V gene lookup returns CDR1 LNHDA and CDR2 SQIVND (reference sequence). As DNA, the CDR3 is TGTGCCAGTAGGGGACTAGCGGGGGGCCTAAGCTCCTACAATGAGCAGTTCTTC. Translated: CASRGLAGGLSSYNEQFF.

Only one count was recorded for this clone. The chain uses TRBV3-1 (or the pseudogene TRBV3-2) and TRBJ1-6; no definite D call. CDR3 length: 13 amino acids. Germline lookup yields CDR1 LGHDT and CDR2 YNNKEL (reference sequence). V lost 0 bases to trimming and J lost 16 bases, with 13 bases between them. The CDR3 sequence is CASSQEVTATLHF. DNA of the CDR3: TGTGCCAGCAGCCAAGAAGTAACAGCAACTCTCCACTTT.